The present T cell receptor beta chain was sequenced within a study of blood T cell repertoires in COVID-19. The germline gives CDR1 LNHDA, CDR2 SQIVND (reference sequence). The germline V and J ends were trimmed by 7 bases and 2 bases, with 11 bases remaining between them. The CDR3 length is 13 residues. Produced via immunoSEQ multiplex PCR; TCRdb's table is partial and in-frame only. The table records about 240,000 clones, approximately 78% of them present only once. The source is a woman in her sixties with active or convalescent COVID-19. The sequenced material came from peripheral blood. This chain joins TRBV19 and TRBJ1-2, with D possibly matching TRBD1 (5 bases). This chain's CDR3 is CASTGRGNYGYTF. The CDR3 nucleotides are TGTGCCAGTACCGGGAGGGGCAACTATGGCTACACCTTC.